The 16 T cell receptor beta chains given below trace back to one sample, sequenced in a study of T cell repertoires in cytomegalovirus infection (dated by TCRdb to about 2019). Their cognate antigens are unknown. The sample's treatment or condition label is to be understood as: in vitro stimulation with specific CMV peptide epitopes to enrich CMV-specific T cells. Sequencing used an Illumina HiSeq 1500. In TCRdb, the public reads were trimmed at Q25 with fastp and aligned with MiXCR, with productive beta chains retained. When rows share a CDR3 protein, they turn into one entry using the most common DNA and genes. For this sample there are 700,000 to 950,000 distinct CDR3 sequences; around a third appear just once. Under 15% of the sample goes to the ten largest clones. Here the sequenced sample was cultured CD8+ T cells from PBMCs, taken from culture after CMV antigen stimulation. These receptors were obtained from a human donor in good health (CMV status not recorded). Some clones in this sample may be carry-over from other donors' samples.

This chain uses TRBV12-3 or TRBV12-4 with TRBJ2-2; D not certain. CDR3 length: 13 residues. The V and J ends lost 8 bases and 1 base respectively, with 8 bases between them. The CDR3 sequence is CASGRMNTGELFF. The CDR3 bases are TGTGCCAGCGGACGGATGAACACCGGGGAGCTGTTTTTT.

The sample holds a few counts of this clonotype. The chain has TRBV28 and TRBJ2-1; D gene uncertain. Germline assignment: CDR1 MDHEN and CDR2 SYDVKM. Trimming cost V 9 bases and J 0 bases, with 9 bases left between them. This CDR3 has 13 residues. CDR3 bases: TGTGCCAGTACCCTCCTCTCCTACAATGAGCAGTTCTTC. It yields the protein CASTLLSYNEQFF.

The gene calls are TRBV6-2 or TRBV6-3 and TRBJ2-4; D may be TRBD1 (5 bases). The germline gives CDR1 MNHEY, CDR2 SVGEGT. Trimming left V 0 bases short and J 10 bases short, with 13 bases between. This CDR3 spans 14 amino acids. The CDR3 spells CASSYSGRYSIQYF. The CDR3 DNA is TGTGCCAGCAGTTACTCGGGGCGGTATTCAATTCAGTACTTC.

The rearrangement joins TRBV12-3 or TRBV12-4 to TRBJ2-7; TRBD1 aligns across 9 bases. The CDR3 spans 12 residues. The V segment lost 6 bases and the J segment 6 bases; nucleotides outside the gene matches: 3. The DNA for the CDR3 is TGTGCCAGCAGCCAGACAGGGGGCGAGCAGTACTTC. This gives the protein CASSQTGGEQYF.

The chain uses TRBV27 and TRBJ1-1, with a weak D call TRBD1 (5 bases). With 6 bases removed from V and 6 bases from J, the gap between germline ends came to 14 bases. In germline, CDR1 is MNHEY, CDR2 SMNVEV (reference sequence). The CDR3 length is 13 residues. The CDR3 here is CASRQGRYAEAFF. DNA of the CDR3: TGTGCCAGCAGGCAGGGTCGGTACGCTGAAGCTTTCTTT.

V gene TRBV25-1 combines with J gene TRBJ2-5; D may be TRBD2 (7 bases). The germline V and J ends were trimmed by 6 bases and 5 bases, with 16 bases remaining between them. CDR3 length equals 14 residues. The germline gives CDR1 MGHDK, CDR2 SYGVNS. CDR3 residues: CASSAGGRGETQYF. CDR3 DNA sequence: TGTGCCAGCAGCGCCGGGGGGCGGGGGGAGACCCAGTACTTC. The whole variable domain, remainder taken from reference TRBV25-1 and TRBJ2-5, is EADIYQTPRYLVIGTGKKITLECSQTMGHDKMYWYQQDPGMELHLIHYSYGVNSTEKGDLSSESTVSRIRTEHFPLTLESARPSHTSQYLCASSAGGRGETQYFGPGTRLLVL.

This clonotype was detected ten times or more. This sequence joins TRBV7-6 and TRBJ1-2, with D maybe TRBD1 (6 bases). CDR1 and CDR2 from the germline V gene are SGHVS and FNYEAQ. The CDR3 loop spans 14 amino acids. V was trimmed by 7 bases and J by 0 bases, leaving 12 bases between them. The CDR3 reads CASITRGSNYGYTF. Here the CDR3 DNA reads TGTGCCAGCATCACCAGGGGCTCTAACTATGGCTACACCTTC.

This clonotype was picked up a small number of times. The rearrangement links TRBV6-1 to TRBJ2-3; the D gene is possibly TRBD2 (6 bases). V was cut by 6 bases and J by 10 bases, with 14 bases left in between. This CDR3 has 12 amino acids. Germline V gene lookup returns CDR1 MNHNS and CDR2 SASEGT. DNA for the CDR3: TGTGCCAGCAGAGAGACTAGTGCCGCGCAGTATTTT. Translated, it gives CASRETSAAQYF.

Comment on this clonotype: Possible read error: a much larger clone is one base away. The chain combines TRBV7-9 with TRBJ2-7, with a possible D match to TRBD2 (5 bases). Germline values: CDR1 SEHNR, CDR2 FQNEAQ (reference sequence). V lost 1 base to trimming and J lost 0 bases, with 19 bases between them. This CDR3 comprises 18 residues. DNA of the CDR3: TGTGCCAGCAGCTTAGACGGACCCGGGATAGGGAGCTCCTACGAGCAGTACGTC. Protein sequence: CASSLDGPGIGSSYEQYV.

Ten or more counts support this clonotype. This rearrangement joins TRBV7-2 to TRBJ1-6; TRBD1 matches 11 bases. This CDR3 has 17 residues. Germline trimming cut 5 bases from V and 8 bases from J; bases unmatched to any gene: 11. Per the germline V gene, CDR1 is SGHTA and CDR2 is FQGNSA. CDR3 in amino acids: CASSSPDRGPEDSPLHF. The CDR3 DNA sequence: TGTGCCAGCAGCAGCCCGGACAGGGGGCCGGAGGATTCACCCCTCCACTTT.

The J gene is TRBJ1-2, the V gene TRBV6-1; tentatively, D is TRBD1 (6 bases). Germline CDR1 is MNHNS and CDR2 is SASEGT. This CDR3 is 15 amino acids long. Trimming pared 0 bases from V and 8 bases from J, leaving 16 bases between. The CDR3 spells CASSEARGPLGGYTF. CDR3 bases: TGTGCCAGCAGTGAAGCTCGGGGGCCCCTAGGGGGCTACACCTTC.

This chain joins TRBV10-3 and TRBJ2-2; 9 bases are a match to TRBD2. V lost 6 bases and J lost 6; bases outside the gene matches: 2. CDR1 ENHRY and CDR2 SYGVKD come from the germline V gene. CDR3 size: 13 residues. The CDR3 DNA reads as TGTGCCATCAGGACTAGCGGTGCCGGGGAGCTGTTTTTT. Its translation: CAIRTSGAGELFF.

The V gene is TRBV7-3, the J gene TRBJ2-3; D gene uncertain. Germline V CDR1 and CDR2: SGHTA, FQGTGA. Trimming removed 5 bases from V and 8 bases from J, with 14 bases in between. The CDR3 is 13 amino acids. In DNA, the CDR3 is TGTGCCAGCAGCCCCAATGGGGATGGTACGCAGTATTTT. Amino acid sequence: CASSPNGDGTQYF.

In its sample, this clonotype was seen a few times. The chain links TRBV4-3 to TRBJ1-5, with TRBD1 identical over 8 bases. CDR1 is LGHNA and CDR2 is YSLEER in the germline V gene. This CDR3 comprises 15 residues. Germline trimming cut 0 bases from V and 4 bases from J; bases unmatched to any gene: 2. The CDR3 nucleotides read TGCGCCAGCAGCCAAGAAAGGACAGGGAATCAGCCCCAGCATTTT. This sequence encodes CASSQERTGNQPQHF.

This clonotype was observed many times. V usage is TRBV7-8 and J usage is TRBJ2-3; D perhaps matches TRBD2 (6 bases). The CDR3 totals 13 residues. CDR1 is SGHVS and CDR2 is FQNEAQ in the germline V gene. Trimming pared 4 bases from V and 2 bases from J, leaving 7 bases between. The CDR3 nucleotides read TGTGCCAGCAGCTCGGGAGCCACAGATACGCAGTATTTT. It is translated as CASSSGATDTQYF.

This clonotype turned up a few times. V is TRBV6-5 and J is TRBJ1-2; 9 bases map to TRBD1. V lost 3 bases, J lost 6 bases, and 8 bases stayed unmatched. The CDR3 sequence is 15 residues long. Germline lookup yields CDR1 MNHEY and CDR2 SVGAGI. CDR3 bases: TGTGCCAGCAGTTATCCGGGACAGGGTTTAGATGGCTACACCTTC. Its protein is CASSYPGQGLDGYTF.